The 14 T cell receptor beta chains given below trace back to one sample, sequenced in a study of T cell changes during pregnancy in multiple sclerosis. Some clones are missing from TCRdb's copy, which holds only in-frame ones; the method was immunoSEQ multiplex PCR. The sample consists of around 20,000 clones, roughly 88% of them appearing once. This sample comprised CD8+ T cells from peripheral blood mononuclear cells, obtained after pregnancy. These TCRs come from a female donor in good health, enrolled as a control in a pregnancy study.

The chain links TRBV9 to TRBJ2-7, with TRBD2 identical over 7 bases. The CDR3 has 14 amino acids. CDR1 SGDLS and CDR2 YYNGEE come from the germline V gene. V gave up 3 bases and J gave up 2 bases; unmatched junction bases: 5. This chain's CDR3 is CASSGTGLPYEQYF. CDR3 DNA sequence: TGTGCCAGCAGCGGAACGGGACTACCCTACGAGCAGTACTTC.

The chain employs TRBV19 and TRBJ2-6; 12 bases fit TRBD1. CDR3 size: 18 residues. V dropped 4 bases and J dropped 4; count of bases not matched to a gene: 8. Germline CDR1 LNHDA, CDR2 SQIVND (reference sequence). CDR3 nucleotides: TGTGCCAGTAGTACGCCGGGACAGGGGGCTTCAGGGGCCAACGTCCTGACTTTC. Translation: CASSTPGQGASGANVLTF.

The genes are TRBV7-3 and TRBJ2-2; D uncertain. The CDR3 covers 15 residues. The germline V gene has CDR1 SGHTA and CDR2 FQGTGA. V gave up 5 bases and J gave up 4 bases, with 14 bases separating them. CDR3 residues: CASSPWSPRTGELFF. The DNA of the CDR3 is TGTGCCAGCAGCCCCTGGAGCCCACGCACCGGGGAGCTGTTTTTT. The variable domain in full, with the rest retrieved from reference TRBV7-3 and TRBJ2-2, is GAGVSQTPSNKVTEKGKYVELRCDPISGHTALYWYRQSLGQGPEFLIYFQGTGAADDSGLPNDRFFAVRPEGSVSTLKIQRTERGDSAVYLCASSPWSPRTGELFFGEGSRLTVL.

The V call is TRBV19, the J call TRBJ1-5, with D unresolved. The CDR3 has 15 residues. Trimming shortened V by 0 bases and J by 5 bases, and 11 bases separated the two germline ends. Per germline, CDR1 LNHDA and CDR2 SQIVND (reference sequence). Written as DNA, the CDR3 is TGTGCCAGTAGTATAGATCCGCCGGAGGATCAGCCCCAGCATTTT. It specifies CASSIDPPEDQPQHF.

The gene calls are TRBV5-6 and TRBJ1-1; the D gene is possibly TRBD1 (5 bases). From germline, CDR1 is SGHDT and CDR2 YYEEEE. The CDR3 is 12 residues long. The V end lost 5 bases, the J end lost 1 base, and 6 bases lay between the germline ends. The CDR3 is CASSTGNTEAFF. The CDR3 bases are TGTGCCAGCAGTACAGGGAACACTGAAGCTTTCTTT.

The chain employs TRBV19 and TRBJ1-1; D gene unclear. The germline gives CDR1 LNHDA, CDR2 SQIVND (reference sequence). V was pared by 4 bases and J by 1 base, with 19 bases between. The length of the CDR3 is 17 residues. The DNA for the CDR3 is TGTGCCAGTAGTACAACTGGGAGGGATCCTAGGAACACTGAAGCTTTCTTT. Its translation is CASSTTGRDPRNTEAFF.

The chain links TRBV7-3 to TRBJ2-2, with 8 bases aligning to TRBD2. This CDR3 contains 18 residues. Germline V gene sequence: CDR1 SGHTA, CDR2 FQGTGA. The V segment lost 5 bases and the J segment 6 bases; nucleotides outside the gene matches: 17. CDR3 sequence reads: CASSLTGTRSGTAGELFF. CDR3 in DNA: TGTGCCAGCAGCCTCACCGGGACTAGGTCAGGGACGGCCGGGGAGCTGTTTTTT.

This chain connects TRBV19 to TRBJ1-2, with a tentative D call TRBD1 (6 bases). V lost 9 bases and J lost 2, with 13 bases in between. Germline values: CDR1 LNHDA, CDR2 SQIVND (reference sequence). CDR3 size: 13 residues. CDR3 residues: CARYYTGNYGYTF. CDR3 bases: TGTGCCAGATACTATACAGGGAACTATGGCTACACCTTC. Full variable domain (rest looked up from reference TRBV19 and TRBJ1-2): DGGITQSPKYLFRKEGQNVTLSCEQNLNHDAMYWYRQDPGQGLRLIYYSQIVNDFQKGDIAEGYSVSREKKESFPLTVTSAQKNPTAFYLCARYYTGNYGYTFGSGTRLTVV.

The chain has TRBV7-2 and TRBJ1-2; the D is unclear. The germline V gene has CDR1 SGHTA and CDR2 FQGNSA. Trimming removed 3 bases from V and 7 bases from J, with 6 bases in between. This CDR3 comprises 11 residues. CDR3 in DNA: TGTGCCAGCAGCTTTCTCGGTGGCTACACCTTC. Translating gives CASSFLGGYTF. The variable domain in full, with the rest retrieved from reference TRBV7-2 and TRBJ1-2, is GAGVSQSPSNKVTEKGKDVELRCDPISGHTALYWYRQSLGQGLEFLIYFQGNSAPDKSGLPSDRFSAERTGGSVSTLTIQRTQQEDSAVYLCASSFLGGYTFGSGTRLTVV.

The rearrangement uses TRBV5-6 and TRBJ1-1; D might be TRBD1 (5 bases). The CDR3 runs 14 residues. In germline, CDR1 is SGHDT, CDR2 YYEEEE. Trimming took off 2 bases at V and 12 bases at J, with 20 bases between the two ends. The CDR3 region has the DNA TGTGCCAGCAGCTTTGAAGGGTTTAGTAGGGGTACTTTCTTT. Its translation: CASSFEGFSRGTFF.

This chain joins TRBV7-2 and TRBJ2-1; TRBD2 aligns across 12 bases. The V gene end was trimmed by 7 bases and the J gene end by 1 base; junction bases not matched to a gene: 11. The CDR3 sequence is 18 residues long. Germline lookup yields CDR1 SGHTA and CDR2 FQGNSA. The CDR3 loop reads CASNLLAGGRGSYNEQFF. Written as DNA, the CDR3 is TGTGCCAGCAACCTCCTAGCGGGGGGGAGGGGGTCCTACAATGAGCAGTTCTTC. The whole variable domain, remainder taken from reference TRBV7-2 and TRBJ2-1, is GAGVSQSPSNKVTEKGKDVELRCDPISGHTALYWYRQSLGQGLEFLIYFQGNSAPDKSGLPSDRFSAERTGGSVSTLTIQRTQQEDSAVYLCASNLLAGGRGSYNEQFFGPGTRLTVL.

The chain has TRBV7-9 and TRBJ2-2; D is perhaps TRBD2 (5 bases). The V end lost 1 base, the J end lost 2 bases, and 11 bases lay between the germline ends. Germline values: CDR1 SEHNR, CDR2 FQNEAQ (reference sequence). This CDR3 has 16 amino acids. The CDR3 protein is CASSLVSVSNTGELFF. DNA for the CDR3: TGTGCCAGCAGCTTAGTTAGCGTCAGCAACACCGGGGAGCTGTTTTTT.

The gene calls are TRBV27 and TRBJ1-1; D remains ambiguous. The ends were cut back, 6 bases at V and 1 base at J, with 12 bases in the middle. Germline-derived CDR1 and CDR2 are MNHEY and SMNVEV (reference sequence). CDR3 size: 14 residues. The DNA of the CDR3 is TGTGCCAGCAGCTCTTATTCGGGGAACACTGAAGCTTTCTTT. Its translation: CASSSYSGNTEAFF.

The chain links TRBV6-1 to TRBJ2-7, with D perhaps TRBD2 (7 bases). The germline gives CDR1 MNHNS, CDR2 SASEGT. This CDR3 has 16 residues. The V end lost 1 base, the J end lost 3 bases, and 16 bases lay between the germline ends. The chain's CDR3 is CASSEDVGGGGYEQYF. CDR3 DNA sequence: TGTGCCAGCAGTGAAGACGTTGGAGGGGGGGGCTACGAGCAGTACTTC.